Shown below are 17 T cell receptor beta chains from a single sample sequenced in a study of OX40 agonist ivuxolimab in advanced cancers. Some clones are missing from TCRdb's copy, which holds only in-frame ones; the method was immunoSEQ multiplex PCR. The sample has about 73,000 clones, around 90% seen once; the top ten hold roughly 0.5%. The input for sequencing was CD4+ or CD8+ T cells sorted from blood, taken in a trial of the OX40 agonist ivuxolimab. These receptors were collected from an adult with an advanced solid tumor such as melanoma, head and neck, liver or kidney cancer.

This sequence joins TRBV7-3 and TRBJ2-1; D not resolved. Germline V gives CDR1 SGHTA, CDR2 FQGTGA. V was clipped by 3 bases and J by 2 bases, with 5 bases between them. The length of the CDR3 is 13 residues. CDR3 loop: CASSFRPYNEQFF. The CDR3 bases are TGTGCCAGCAGCTTTAGGCCCTACAATGAGCAGTTCTTC.

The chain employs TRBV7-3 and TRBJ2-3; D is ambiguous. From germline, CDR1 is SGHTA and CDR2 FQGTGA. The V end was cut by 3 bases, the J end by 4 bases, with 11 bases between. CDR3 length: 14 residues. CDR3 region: CASSFSPAPDTQYF. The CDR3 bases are TGTGCCAGCAGCTTCTCGCCGGCCCCAGATACGCAGTATTTT.

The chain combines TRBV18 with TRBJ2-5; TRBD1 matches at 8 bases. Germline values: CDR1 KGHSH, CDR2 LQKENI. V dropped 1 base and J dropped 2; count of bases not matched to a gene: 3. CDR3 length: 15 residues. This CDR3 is CASSPLGTGQETQYF. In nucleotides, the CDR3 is TGTGCCAGCTCACCACTCGGGACAGGACAAGAGACCCAGTACTTC.

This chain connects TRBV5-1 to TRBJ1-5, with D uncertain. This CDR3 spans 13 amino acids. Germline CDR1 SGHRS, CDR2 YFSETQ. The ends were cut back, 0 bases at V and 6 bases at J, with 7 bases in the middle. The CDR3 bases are TGCGCCAGCAGCTTGGAAGGTGTTCAGCCCCAGCATTTT. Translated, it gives CASSLEGVQPQHF.

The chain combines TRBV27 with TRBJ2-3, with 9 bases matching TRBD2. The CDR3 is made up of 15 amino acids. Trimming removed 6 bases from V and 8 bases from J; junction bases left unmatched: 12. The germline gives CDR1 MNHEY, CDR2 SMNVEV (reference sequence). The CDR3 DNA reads TGTGCCAGCAGGCCCACTAGCGGGCCCCGACCTACGCAGTATTTT. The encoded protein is CASRPTSGPRPTQYF.

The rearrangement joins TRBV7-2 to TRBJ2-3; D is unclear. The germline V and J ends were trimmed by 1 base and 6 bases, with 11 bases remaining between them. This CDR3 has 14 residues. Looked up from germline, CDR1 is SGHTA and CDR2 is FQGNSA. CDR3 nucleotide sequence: TGTGCCAGCAGCTTAGATCCCCGCGCCGATACGCAGTATTTT. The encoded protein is CASSLDPRADTQYF.

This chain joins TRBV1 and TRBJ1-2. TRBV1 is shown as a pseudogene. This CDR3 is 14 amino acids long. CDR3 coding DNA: TGCACCAGCAGCCAAGGTCGGAGGCACTATGGCTACACCTTC. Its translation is CTSSQGRRHYGYTF.

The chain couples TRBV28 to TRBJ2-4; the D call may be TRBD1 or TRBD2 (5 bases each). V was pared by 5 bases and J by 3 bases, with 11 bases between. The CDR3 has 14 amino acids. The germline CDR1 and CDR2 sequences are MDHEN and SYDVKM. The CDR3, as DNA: TGTGCCAGCAGTGCGAAGAGGGGCAAAAACATTCAGTACTTC. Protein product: CASSAKRGKNIQYF.

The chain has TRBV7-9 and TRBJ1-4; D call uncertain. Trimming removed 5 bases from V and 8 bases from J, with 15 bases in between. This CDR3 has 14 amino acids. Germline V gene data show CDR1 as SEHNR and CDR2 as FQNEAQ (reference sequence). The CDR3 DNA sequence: TGTGCCAGCAGCCTACTTCCGCAGGAAGAAAAACTGTTTTTT. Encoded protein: CASSLLPQEEKLFF.

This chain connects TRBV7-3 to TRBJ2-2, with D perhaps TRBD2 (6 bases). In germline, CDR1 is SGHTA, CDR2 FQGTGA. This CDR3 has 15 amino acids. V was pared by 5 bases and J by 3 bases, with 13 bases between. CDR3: CASSTRLGDTGELFF. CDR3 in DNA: TGTGCCAGCAGCACCCGACTAGGGGACACCGGGGAGCTGTTTTTT.

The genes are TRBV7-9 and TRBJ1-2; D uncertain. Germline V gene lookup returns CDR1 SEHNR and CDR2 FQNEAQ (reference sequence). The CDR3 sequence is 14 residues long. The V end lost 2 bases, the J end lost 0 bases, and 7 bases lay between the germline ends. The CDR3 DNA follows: TGTGCCAGCAGCTTATTGATCGCTAACTATGGCTACACCTTC. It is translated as CASSLLIANYGYTF.

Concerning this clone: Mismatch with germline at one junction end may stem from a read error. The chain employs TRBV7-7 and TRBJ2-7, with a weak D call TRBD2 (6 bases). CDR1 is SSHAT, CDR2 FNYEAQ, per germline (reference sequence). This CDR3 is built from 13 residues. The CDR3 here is CASSLTGVGEQYF. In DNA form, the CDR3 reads TGTGCTAGCAGCTTGACGGGAGTGGGCGAGCAGTACTTC.

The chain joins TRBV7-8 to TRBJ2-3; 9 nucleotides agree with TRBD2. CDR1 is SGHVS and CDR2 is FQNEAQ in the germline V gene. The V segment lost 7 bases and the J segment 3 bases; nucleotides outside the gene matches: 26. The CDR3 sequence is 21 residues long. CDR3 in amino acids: CASILGVVAGVRVLSTDTQYF. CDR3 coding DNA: TGTGCCAGCATTCTAGGGGTGGTAGCGGGAGTTCGGGTATTGAGTACAGATACGCAGTATTTT. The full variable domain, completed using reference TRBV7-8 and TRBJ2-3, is GAGVSQSPRYKVAKRGQDVALRCDPISGHVSLFWYQQALGQGPEFLTYFQNEAQLDKSGLPSDRFFAERPEGSVSTLKIQRTQQEDSAVYLCASILGVVAGVRVLSTDTQYFGPGTRLTVL.

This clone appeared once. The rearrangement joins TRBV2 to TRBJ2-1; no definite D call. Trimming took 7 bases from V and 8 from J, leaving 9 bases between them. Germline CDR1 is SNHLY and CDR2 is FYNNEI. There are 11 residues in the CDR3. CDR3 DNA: TGTGCCAGCACCCAAAAGGATGAGCAGTTCTTC. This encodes CASTQKDEQFF.

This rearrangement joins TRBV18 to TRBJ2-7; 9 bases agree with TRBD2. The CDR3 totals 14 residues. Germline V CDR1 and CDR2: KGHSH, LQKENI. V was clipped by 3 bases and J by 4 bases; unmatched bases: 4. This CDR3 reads CASSPAGGRYEQYF. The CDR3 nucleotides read TGTGCCAGCTCACCTGCGGGAGGGAGGTACGAGCAGTACTTC.

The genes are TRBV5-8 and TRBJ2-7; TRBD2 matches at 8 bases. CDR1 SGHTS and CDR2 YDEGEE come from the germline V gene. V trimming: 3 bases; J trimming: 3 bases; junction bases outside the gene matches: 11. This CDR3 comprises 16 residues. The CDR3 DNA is TGTGCCAGCAGCTGGGGGGGGGCTGCGGGAGGCTACGAGCAGTACTTC. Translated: CASSWGGAAGGYEQYF.

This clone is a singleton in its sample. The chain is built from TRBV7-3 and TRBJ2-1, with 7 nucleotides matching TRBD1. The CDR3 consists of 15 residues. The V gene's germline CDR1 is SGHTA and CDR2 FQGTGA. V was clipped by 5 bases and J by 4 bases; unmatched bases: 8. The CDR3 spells CASSKDRAQYNEQFF. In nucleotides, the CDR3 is TGTGCCAGCAGCAAAGACAGGGCACAATACAATGAGCAGTTCTTC.